The rows below give T cell receptor beta chains drawn from one sample of a study of preoperative IRX-2 immunotherapy in early breast cancer. Profiling relied on immunoSEQ multiplex PCR, and the TCRdb table lists in-frame clones only, not all of them. The repertoire consists of about 62,000 clones, with approximately 93% occurring once and the leading ten covering around 1.7%. This sample was obtained from a patient treated with IRX-2 immunotherapy. These receptor sequences come from a human donor with breast cancer. The CDR3 runs from the conserved cysteine through the conserved F or W. D genes are given only for firm matches. The size entry is marked missing in some rows and otherwise reads once, few, many or a size class.

d_call	clone_size	v_call	j_call	cdr3_aa	cdr3_nt
TRBD1	NA	TRBV6-5	TRBJ1-2	CASRGQESYTF	TGTGCCAGCAGGGGACAGGAAAGCTACACCTTC
TRBD2	NA	TRBV9	TRBJ2-7	CASNRGGAGAREQYF	TGTGCCAGCAACCGAGGGGGAGCGGGAGCGAGGGAGCAGTACTTC
TRBD1	NA	TRBV5-6	TRBJ2-5	CASRYTGGSGETQYF	TGTGCCAGCAGATACACAGGGGGTTCGGGAGAGACCCAGTACTTC
NA	NA	TRBV2	TRBJ2-2	CASKEGLPTGELFF	TGTGCCAGCAAGGAGGGACTCCCCACCGGGGAGCTGTTTTTT
TRBD2	NA	TRBV7-2	TRBJ2-3	CASSLQRGGTDTQYF	TGTGCCAGCAGCTTACAGCGGGGGGGCACAGATACGCAGTATTTT
TRBD1	NA	TRBV7-8	TRBJ1-6	CASSLLTGANSPLHF	TGTGCCAGCAGCTTACTAACAGGGGCTAATTCACCCCTCCACTTT
NA	NA	TRBV7-9	TRBJ2-7	CASSLEVYEQYF	TGTGCCAGCAGCTTAGAGGTCTACGAGCAGTACTTC
NA	NA	TRBV27	TRBJ2-7	CASSLSFRGDYEQYF	TGTGCCAGCAGTTTATCCTTTAGGGGGGACTACGAGCAGTACTTC
NA	NA	TRBV9	TRBJ2-5	CASSVDLALPQETQYF	TGTGCCAGCAGCGTAGATTTGGCGCTACCTCAAGAGACCCAGTACTTC
NA	NA	TRBV13	TRBJ2-7	CASSPGWAYEQYF	TGTGCCAGCAGCCCAGGGTGGGCCTACGAGCAGTACTTC
NA	once	TRBV5-1	TRBJ2-2	CASSPQGTGELFF	TGCGCCAGCAGCCCACAGGGTACCGGGGAGCTGTTTTTT
TRBD1	once	TRBV28	TRBJ2-7	CASSYTDRDYEQYF	TGTGCCAGCAGTTATACTGACAGGGACTACGAGCAGTACTTC
NA	NA	TRBV4-3	TRBJ1-5	CASSQVGHQHF	TGCGCCAGCAGCCAAGTCGGGCACCAGCATTTT
TRBD1	NA	TRBV7-2	TRBJ2-1	CASSFTGGRDNEQFF	TGTGCCAGCAGCTTTACAGGGGGTAGAGACAATGAGCAGTTCTTC
NA	NA	TRBV7-9	TRBJ2-1	CASTPGVAEWDEQFF	TGTGCCAGCACCCCAGGGGTAGCGGAATGGGATGAGCAGTTCTTC
TRBD1	NA	TRBV7-9	TRBJ1-6	CASSLVRGREALHF	TGTGCCAGCAGCTTGGTCAGGGGGAGAGAGGCCCTCCACTTT
NA	NA	TRBV9	TRBJ2-3	CASSVEGQTSRQYF	TGTGCCAGCAGCGTAGAGGGGCAAACGTCTAGGCAGTATTTT
TRBD1	NA	TRBV7-8	TRBJ1-6	CASSLGGQGMSPLHF	TGTGCCAGCAGCTTAGGGGGACAGGGAATGTCACCCCTCCACTTT